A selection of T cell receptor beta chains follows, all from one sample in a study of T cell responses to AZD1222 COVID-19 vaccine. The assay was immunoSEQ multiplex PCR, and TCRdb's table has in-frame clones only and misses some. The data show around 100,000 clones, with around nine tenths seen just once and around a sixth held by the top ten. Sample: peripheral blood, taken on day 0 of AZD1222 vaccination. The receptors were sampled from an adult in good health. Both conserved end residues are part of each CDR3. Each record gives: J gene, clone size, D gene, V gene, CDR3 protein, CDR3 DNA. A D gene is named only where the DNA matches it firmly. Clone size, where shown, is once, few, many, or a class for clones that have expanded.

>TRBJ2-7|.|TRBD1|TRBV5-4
CASSFPGTGYEQYF
TGTGCCAGCAGCTTCCCCGGGACAGGGTACGAGCAGTACTTC
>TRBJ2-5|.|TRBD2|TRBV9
CASSGGTSGTLQETQYF
TGTGCCAGCAGCGGTGGGACTAGCGGGACTTTACAAGAGACCCAGTACTTC
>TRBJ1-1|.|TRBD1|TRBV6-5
CASRGDRDRAEAFF
TGTGCCAGCAGGGGGGACAGGGATAGAGCTGAAGCTTTCTTT
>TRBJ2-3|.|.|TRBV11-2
CASSFDGGSTDTQYF
TGTGCCAGCAGCTTCGACGGGGGCAGCACAGATACGCAGTATTTT
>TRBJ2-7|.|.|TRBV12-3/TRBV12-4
CASRLQPTGEQYF
TGTGCCAGCAGGTTACAACCCACGGGCGAGCAGTACTTC
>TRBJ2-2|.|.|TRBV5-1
CASSFTQGTGELFF
TGCGCCAGCAGTTTTACTCAGGGCACCGGGGAGCTGTTTTTT
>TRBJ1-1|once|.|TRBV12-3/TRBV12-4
CASSPYGLEAFF
TGTGCCAGCAGCCCTTACGGCCTTGAAGCTTTCTTT
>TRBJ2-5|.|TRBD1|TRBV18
CASSSRGQETQYF
TGTGCCAGCTCATCCAGGGGGCAAGAGACCCAGTACTTC
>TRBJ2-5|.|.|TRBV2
CASSRGQETQYF
TGTGCCAGCAGCCGGGGGCAAGAGACCCAGTACTTC
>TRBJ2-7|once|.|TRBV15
CATSRFGVNYEQYF
TGTGCCACCAGCAGATTCGGTGTAAACTACGAGCAGTACTTC
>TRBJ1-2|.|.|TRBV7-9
CASSSQRYGYTF
TGTGCCAGCAGCTCCCAGAGGTATGGCTACACCTTC
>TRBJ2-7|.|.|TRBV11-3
CASSSTKYEQYF
TGTGCCAGCAGCTCGACAAAGTACGAGCAGTACTTC
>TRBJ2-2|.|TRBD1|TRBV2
CASSAGTGYTGELFF
TGTGCCAGCAGTGCCGGGACAGGGTACACCGGGGAGCTGTTTTTT
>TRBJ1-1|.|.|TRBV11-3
CASSLAGVGTEAFF
TGTGCCAGCAGCTTAGCGGGGGTGGGCACTGAAGCTTTCTTT
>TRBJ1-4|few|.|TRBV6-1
CASSEGGNANEKLFF
TGTGCCAGCAGTGAAGGAGGGAATGCTAATGAAAAACTGTTTTTT
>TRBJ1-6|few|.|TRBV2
CASILRDGGRGNSPLHF
TGTGCCAGCATCCTAAGGGACGGGGGTAGGGGGAATTCACCCCTCCACTTT
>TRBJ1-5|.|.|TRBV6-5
CASSYSGDLRNQPQHF
TGTGCCAGCAGTTACTCTGGGGATCTACGCAATCAGCCCCAGCATTTT
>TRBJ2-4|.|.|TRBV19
CASSDEDGVAKNIQYF
TGTGCCAGTAGTGACGAGGACGGGGTAGCCAAAAACATTCAGTACTTC
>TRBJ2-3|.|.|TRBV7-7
CASSSLLEDTQYF
TGTGCCAGCAGCTCCTTGTTGGAGGATACGCAGTATTTT
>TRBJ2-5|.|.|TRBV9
CASSLGRGAGQLTGETQYF
TGTGCCAGCAGCCTGGGCCGGGGGGCCGGCCAACTCACCGGGGAGACCCAGTACTTC
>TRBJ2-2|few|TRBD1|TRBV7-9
CASSFGLLGQGFTGELFF
TGTGCCAGCAGCTTCGGGCTCCTGGGACAGGGTTTCACCGGGGAGCTGTTTTTT
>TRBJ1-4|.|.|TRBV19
CASSFGREATNEKLFF
TGTGCCAGTAGTTTCGGCAGAGAAGCAACTAATGAAAAACTGTTTTTT
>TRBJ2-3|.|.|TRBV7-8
CASSSTGRGTDTQYF
TGTGCCAGCAGCTCGACAGGGAGGGGCACAGATACGCAGTATTTT
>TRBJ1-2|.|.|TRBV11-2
CASSSLTQFIVTVNYGYTF
TGTGCCAGCAGCTCCCTAACCCAATTTATCGTAACAGTCAACTATGGCTACACCTTC
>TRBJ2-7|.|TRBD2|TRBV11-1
CASSTTSGTYEQYF
TGTGCCAGCAGCACGACTAGCGGGACCTACGAGCAGTACTTC
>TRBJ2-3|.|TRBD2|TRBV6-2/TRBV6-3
CASSYLGLAGTDTQYF
TGTGCCAGCAGTTACTTGGGACTAGCGGGCACAGATACGCAGTATTTT
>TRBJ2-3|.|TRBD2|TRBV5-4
CASSWGLAGALDTQYF
TGTGCCAGCAGCTGGGGACTAGCGGGAGCTCTGGATACGCAGTATTTT
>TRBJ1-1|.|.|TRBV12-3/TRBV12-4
CASSFRAEAFF
TGTGCCAGCAGTTTCCGTGCTGAAGCTTTCTTT
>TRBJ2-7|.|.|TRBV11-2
CASSTGPAYEQYF
TGTGCCAGCAGCACGGGACCGGCCTACGAGCAGTACTTC
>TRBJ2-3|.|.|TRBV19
CASADTDTQYF
TGTGCCAGCGCAGACACAGATACGCAGTATTTT
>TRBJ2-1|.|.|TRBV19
CASTSGTLYNEQFF
TGTGCCAGTACTTCCGGGACTCTTTACAATGAGCAGTTCTTC
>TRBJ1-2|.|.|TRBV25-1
CASSDQGYGYTF
TGTGCCAGCAGTGACCAGGGGTATGGCTACACCTTC
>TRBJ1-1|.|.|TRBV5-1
CASSLEGTNTEAFF
TGCGCCAGCAGCTTGGAGGGAACGAACACTGAAGCTTTCTTT
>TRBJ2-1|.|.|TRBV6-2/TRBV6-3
CASSYEWLEQFF
TGTGCCAGCAGTTACGAGTGGCTTGAGCAGTTCTTC
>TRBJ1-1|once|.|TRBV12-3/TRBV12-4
CASSPAGPAFF
TGTGCCAGCAGCCCGGCGGGCCCAGCTTTCTTT
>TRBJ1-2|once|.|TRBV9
CASSVDPQGVNYGYTF
TGTGCCAGCAGCGTAGACCCCCAGGGAGTCAACTATGGCTACACCTTC
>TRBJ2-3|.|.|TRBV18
CASSPGWFETDTQYF
TGTGCCAGCTCACCGGGCTGGTTTGAAACAGATACGCAGTATTTT
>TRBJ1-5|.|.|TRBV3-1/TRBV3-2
CASSQDTTNQPQHF
TGTGCCAGCAGCCAAGATACTACTAATCAGCCCCAGCATTTT
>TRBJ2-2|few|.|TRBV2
CASQYFNTGELFF
TGTGCCAGCCAGTATTTCAACACCGGGGAGCTGTTTTTT
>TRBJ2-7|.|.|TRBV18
CASSPPGFPSYEQYF
TGTGCCAGCTCCCCTCCCGGATTCCCCTCCTACGAGCAGTACTTC
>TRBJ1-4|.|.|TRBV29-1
CSVEEFQGEKLFF
TGCAGCGTTGAAGAATTTCAGGGTGAAAAACTGTTTTTT
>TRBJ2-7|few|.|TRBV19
CASNQGFSYEQYF
TGTGCCAGTAACCAGGGGTTTTCCTACGAGCAGTACTTC
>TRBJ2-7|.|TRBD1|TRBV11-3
CASSLEGTGVHEQYF
TGTGCCAGCAGCTTAGAAGGAACAGGGGTCCACGAGCAGTACTTC
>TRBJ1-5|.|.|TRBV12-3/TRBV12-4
CASSNRVFQHF
TGTGCCAGCAGCAACAGAGTGTTCCAGCATTTT
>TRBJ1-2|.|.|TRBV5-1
CASSQGRLGYAF
TGCGCCAGCAGCCAAGGACGACTTGGCTACGCCTTC
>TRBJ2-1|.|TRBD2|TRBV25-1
CASSVSGGYNEQFF
TGTGCCAGCAGTGTCAGCGGGGGGTACAATGAGCAGTTCTTC
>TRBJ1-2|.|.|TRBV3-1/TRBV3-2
CASSPLGGEDGYTF
TGTGCCAGCAGCCCACTGGGGGGGGAGGATGGCTACACCTTC
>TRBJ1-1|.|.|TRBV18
CASSPGFSDTEAFF
TGTGCCAGCTCACCAGGGTTTTCGGACACTGAAGCTTTCTTT
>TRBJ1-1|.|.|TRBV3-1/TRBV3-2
CASSQGGLANTEAFF
TGTGCCAGCAGCCAAGGGGGACTTGCGAACACTGAAGCTTTCTTT
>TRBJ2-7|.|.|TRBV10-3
CASNTPGSEQYF
TGTGCCTCCAACACACCAGGGTCCGAGCAGTACTTC
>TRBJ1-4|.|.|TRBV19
CASSDRPNEKLFF
TGTGCCAGTAGTGACAGACCTAATGAAAAACTGTTTTTT
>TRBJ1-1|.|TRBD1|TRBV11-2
CASSPGQGTEAFF
TGTGCCAGCAGCCCGGGACAGGGGACCGAAGCTTTCTTT
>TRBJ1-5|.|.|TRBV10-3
CAISEAGLGNQPQHF
TGTGCCATCAGTGAGGCAGGGTTGGGCAATCAGCCCCAGCATTTT
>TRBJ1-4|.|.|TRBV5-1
CASSLGLNEKLFF
TGCGCCAGCAGCTTGGGACTTAATGAAAAACTGTTTTTT
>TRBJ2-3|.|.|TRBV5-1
CASALGLDTDTQYF
TGCGCCAGCGCCCTGGGGCTAGACACAGATACGCAGTATTTT
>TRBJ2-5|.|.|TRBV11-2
CASSPLLRKETQYF
TGTGCCAGCAGCCCCCTTTTGCGGAAAGAGACCCAGTACTTC
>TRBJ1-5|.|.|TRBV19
CASSPQGSQPQHF
TGTGCCAGTAGTCCCCAGGGTTCTCAGCCCCAGCATTTT
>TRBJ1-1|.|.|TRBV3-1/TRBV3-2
CASSQGVGTKSNTEAFF
TGTGCCAGCAGCCAAGGTGTTGGCACCAAGAGCAACACTGAAGCTTTCTTT
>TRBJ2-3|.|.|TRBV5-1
CASSLGTSDTQYF
TGCGCCAGCAGCTTGGGGACGAGTGATACGCAGTATTTT
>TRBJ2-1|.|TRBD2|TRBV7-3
CASSLGSGGGTYNEQFF
TGTGCCAGCAGCTTAGGTAGCGGGGGAGGCACGTACAATGAGCAGTTCTTC